This TCR beta chain was sequenced during a study of neoadjuvant nivolumab and ipilimumab in lung cancer. On the study more broadly: Patients got nivolumab 3 mg/kg on days 1, 15 and 29; combination added ipilimumab 1 mg/kg day 1.

With respect to this clone: Its antigen is not known.

Findings of the study overall: From pretherapy to surgery, tumor richness and clonality rose with dual therapy.

The method was immunoSEQ multiplex PCR; TCRdb's version includes in-frame clones alone and lacks a portion of them. Here the sample spans tens of thousands of clones, 75% to 90% being singletons. The germline V gene encodes CDR1 WNHNN and CDR2 SYGVQD (reference sequence). V was clipped by 7 bases and J by 3 bases, with 6 bases between them. The CDR3 runs 12 residues. The rearrangement uses TRBV10-1 and TRBJ2-2; D is possibly TRBD2 (5 bases). The sequencing used blood, collected before neoadjuvant nivolumab, alone or with ipilimumab. This TCR derives from an adult with non-small cell lung cancer. Some clones in this sample may be carry-over from other donors' samples. The chain's CDR3 is CASMRDTGELFF. CDR3 coding DNA: TGCGCCAGCATGAGGGACACCGGGGAGCTGTTTTTT.